What follows are 31 T cell receptor beta chains derived from one specimen sequenced in a study of cytomegalovirus exposure and HLA in healthy donors. Use of 60 Vbeta and 13 Jbeta primers characterized the PCR. The protocol was immunoSEQ multiplex PCR, while the TCRdb copy is restricted to in-frame clones and leaves out a portion. The sample spans 110,000 to 150,000 clones; the ten largest clones claim about 2.2%. The sample comprised PBMCs. The origin of the receptors is a woman aged 18-29 years in good health and CMV-seronegative.

V usage is TRBV4-1 and J usage is TRBJ2-7, with 9 nucleotides matching TRBD1. V was clipped by 1 base and J by 2 bases; unmatched bases: 9. Germline CDR1 reads MGHRA; CDR2 reads YSYEKL. The CDR3 is 17 amino acids. The DNA of the CDR3 is TGCGCCAGCAGCCAAGTAATCCGGGACAGGGCCACCTACGAGCAGTACTTC. Its translation: CASSQVIRDRATYEQYF.

V gene TRBV7-6 combines with J gene TRBJ2-1; TRBD1 aligns across 9 bases. CDR3 length: 14 residues. The germline gives CDR1 SGHVS, CDR2 FNYEAQ. Germline trimming cut 4 bases from V and 9 bases from J; bases unmatched to any gene: 7. CDR3 DNA: TGTGCCAGCAGCTCGGGGACAGGGTCCCGTGAGCAGTTCTTC. This sequence encodes CASSSGTGSREQFF.

Regarding this clone: The junction differs from germline at one of its ends, possibly a read error. Different DNA sequences within this sample yield the same CDR3. This chain joins TRBV5-6 and TRBJ1-1, with TRBD1 identical over 7 bases. The CDR3 contains 16 residues. CDR1 is SGHDT and CDR2 is YYEEEE in the germline V gene. CDR3: CASSLPTGAKNTEAFF. As DNA, the CDR3 is TGTGCCAGCAGCTTACCTACAGGGGCAAAGAACACTGAGGCTTTCTTT.

CDR3 DNA sequence: TGTGCCAGCAGCCTAGACAGCATGAACACTGAAGCTTTCTTT. Translating gives CASSLDSMNTEAFF. V is TRBV11-1 and J is TRBJ1-1; a weak D match, TRBD1 (5 bases). Between the trimmed V and J ends, which lost 5 bases and 0 bases, there was a span of 10 bases. CDR3 length: 14 residues. Germline V gene data show CDR1 as SGHAT and CDR2 as FQDESV (reference sequence).

The J gene is TRBJ2-1, the V gene TRBV7-9, with 7 bases identical to TRBD1. Trimming cost V 1 base and J 4 bases; bases outside gene matches: 13. Germline-derived CDR1 and CDR2 are SEHNR and FQNEAQ (reference sequence). The CDR3 contains 18 residues. CDR3 nucleotides: TGTGCCAGCAGCTTAGTCGGAAACCGGGACAGCCTTTACAATGAGCAGTTCTTC. Amino acid sequence: CASSLVGNRDSLYNEQFF.

J is TRBJ2-7 and V is TRBV5-4; D remains ambiguous. The ends were cut back, 0 bases at V and 4 bases at J, with 8 bases in the middle. Germline V lookup: CDR1 SGHNT, CDR2 YYREEE (reference sequence). This CDR3 spans 13 amino acids. The CDR3 sequence is CASSLGAGYEQYV. The CDR3 coding sequence is TGTGCCAGCAGCTTGGGTGCCGGGTACGAGCAGTACGTC.

The V call is TRBV28, the J call TRBJ1-2, with 8 positions matching TRBD1. Germline V gives CDR1 MDHEN, CDR2 SYDVKM. The CDR3 extends over 16 amino acids. V lost 5 bases, J lost 1 base, and 9 bases stayed unmatched. The CDR3 DNA reads TGTGCCAGCAGTCCCCCGGGACAGGAGATTAACTATGGCTACACCTTC. Amino acids: CASSPPGQEINYGYTF.

This chain joins TRBV5-6 and TRBJ1-1, with a weak D call TRBD1 (5 bases). V shed 2 bases and J shed 3 bases, with 11 bases lying between them. CDR3 length equals 14 residues. The V gene's germline CDR1 is SGHDT and CDR2 YYEEEE. CDR3 sequence reads: CASSLAGKHTEAFF. The CDR3 coding sequence is TGTGCCAGCAGCTTAGCAGGGAAGCACACTGAAGCTTTCTTT.

The chain links TRBV2 to TRBJ2-5, with 8 bases fitting TRBD1. This CDR3 is built from 16 residues. In germline, CDR1 is SNHLY, CDR2 FYNNEI. Unmatched junction bases numbered 13, after V lost 6 bases and J lost 4 bases. The CDR3 sequence is CASRSSGTGIAETQYF. CDR3 DNA: TGTGCCAGCAGATCCTCTGGGACAGGAATCGCAGAGACCCAGTACTTC.

The gene calls are TRBV6-5 and TRBJ2-7; 10 bases are shared with TRBD1. Trimming took 7 bases from V and 6 from J; bases not matched to a gene: 9. From germline, CDR1 is MNHEY and CDR2 SVGAGI. The CDR3 sequence is 14 residues long. CDR3 sequence reads: CASNLGQGVAEQYF. CDR3 sequence (DNA): TGTGCCAGCAATCTCGGACAGGGGGTGGCCGAGCAGTACTTC.

This rearrangement joins TRBV29-1 to TRBJ1-1, with 10 bases lining up with TRBD1. The CDR3 runs 14 residues. V trimming: 3 bases; J trimming: 6 bases; junction bases outside the gene matches: 7. Germline values: CDR1 SQVTM, CDR2 ANQGSEA. The CDR3 loop is CSVEMTGGVPEAFF. CDR3 DNA: TGCAGCGTTGAGATGACAGGGGGCGTCCCTGAAGCTTTCTTT.

This rearrangement joins TRBV6-6 to TRBJ1-4; the match to TRBD1 covers 7 bases. The V gene's germline CDR1 is MNHNY and CDR2 SVGAGI (reference sequence). The CDR3 sequence is 15 residues long. Unmatched junction bases numbered 7, after V lost 5 bases and J lost 4 bases. This CDR3 is CASSKLRDSNEKLFF. CDR3 DNA sequence: TGTGCCAGCAGTAAGCTGAGGGACAGTAATGAAAAACTGTTTTTT.

This chain joins TRBV27 and TRBJ1-1; the match to TRBD1 covers 8 bases. Per germline, CDR1 MNHEY and CDR2 SMNVEV (reference sequence). The CDR3 consists of 14 residues. V lost 5 bases and J lost 5; bases outside the gene matches: 7. CDR3 sequence: CASSPGQGGTEAFF. DNA for the CDR3: TGTGCCAGCAGTCCCGGACAGGGAGGGACTGAAGCTTTCTTT.

CDR3 sequence reads: CASSQDRLGSGSDIQYF. Here the CDR3 DNA reads TGCGCCAGCAGCCAAGATCGTTTGGGTAGCGGGAGTGACATTCAGTACTTC. The chain combines TRBV4-1 with TRBJ2-4, with 9 bases matching TRBD2. CDR1 is MGHRA and CDR2 is YSYEKL in the germline V gene. The J segment lost 8 bases and the V segment lost 0 bases, leaving 11 bases of the junction unmatched. This CDR3 region has 17 residues.

The J gene is TRBJ1-1, the V gene TRBV13; unclear D gene. With 5 bases removed from V and 5 bases from J, the gap between germline ends came to 18 bases. Per germline, CDR1 PRHDT and CDR2 FYEKMQ (reference sequence). There are 15 residues in the CDR3. DNA of the CDR3: TGTGCCAGCAGCAGTACCGGGTCCGGGAGGACTGAAGCTTTCTTT. This gives the protein CASSSTGSGRTEAFF. The full variable domain, its missing parts supplied by reference TRBV13 and TRBJ1-1, is AAGVIQSPRHLIKEKRETATLKCYPIPRHDTVYWYQQGPGQDPQFLISFYEKMQSDKGSIPDRFSAQQFSDYHSELNMSSLELGDSALYFCASSSTGSGRTEAFFGQGTRLTVV.

This chain connects TRBV9 to TRBJ2-7; D not certain. The germline gives CDR1 SGDLS, CDR2 YYNGEE. V was pared by 0 bases and J by 2 bases, with 6 bases between. The CDR3 has 13 amino acids. CDR3 loop: CASSVGNTYEQYF. In DNA form, the CDR3 reads TGTGCCAGCAGCGTAGGAAACACCTACGAGCAGTACTTC.

This chain connects TRBV5-1 to TRBJ2-1, with 9 positions matching TRBD2. The length of the CDR3 is 16 residues. V gave up 0 bases and J gave up 7 bases; unmatched junction bases: 8. Germline V lookup: CDR1 SGHRS, CDR2 YFSETQ. CDR3 in DNA: TGCGCCAGCAGCTTGGCCGCAGCGGGAGGTGGGAATGAGCAGTTCTTC. Translation gives CASSLAAAGGGNEQFF.

The gene calls are TRBV19 and TRBJ1-5, with TRBD1 matching over 7 bases. This CDR3 contains 14 residues. V shed 5 bases, J shed 6 bases, and the junction held 7 bases outside the gene matches. Germline V gene data show CDR1 as LNHDA and CDR2 as SQIVND (reference sequence). The CDR3: CASSETGWAQPQHF. The CDR3 DNA reads as TGTGCCAGTAGTGAGACAGGGTGGGCTCAGCCCCAGCATTTT. Together with reference TRBV19 and TRBJ1-5, the CDR3 gives the full variable domain: DGGITQSPKYLFRKEGQNVTLSCEQNLNHDAMYWYRQDPGQGLRLIYYSQIVNDFQKGDIAEGYSVSREKKESFPLTVTSAQKNPTAFYLCASSETGWAQPQHFGDGTRLSIL.

The chain carries TRBV11-2 and TRBJ2-1, with a tentative D call TRBD2 (5 bases). There are 11 residues in the CDR3. CDR1 is SGHAT, CDR2 FQNNGV, per germline. Trimming removed 5 bases from V and 15 bases from J, with 14 bases in between. The CDR3 DNA is TGTGCCAGCAGCGAGGGCGCAGGTTCGTTCTTC. Residues: CASSEGAGSFF.

The chain links TRBV16 to TRBJ1-5; D is undetermined. The germline gives CDR1 KGHSY, CDR2 FQNENV. V was clipped by 2 bases and J by 5 bases, with 7 bases between them. This CDR3 is 13 amino acids long. CDR3 loop: CASSQTPDQPQHF. CDR3 nucleotide sequence: TGTGCCAGCAGCCAAACCCCAGATCAGCCCCAGCATTTT.

This chain joins TRBV5-8 and TRBJ1-5; no firm D call. CDR1 SGHTS and CDR2 YDEGEE come from the germline V gene. The CDR3 spans 13 residues. The ends were cut back, 3 bases at V and 1 base at J, with 5 bases in the middle. CDR3 sequence reads: CASSSRSNQPQHF. CDR3 nucleotide sequence: TGTGCCAGCAGCTCGAGGAGCAATCAGCCCCAGCATTTT.

The genes are TRBV29-1 and TRBJ2-5; D possibly corresponds to TRBD2 (5 bases). The length of the CDR3 is 14 residues. V was clipped by 0 bases and J by 1 base, with 9 bases between them. CDR1 and CDR2 (germline): SQVTM, ANQGSEA. This CDR3 reads CSVEDWTFQETQYF. CDR3 nucleotides: TGCAGCGTTGAAGATTGGACTTTCCAAGAGACCCAGTACTTC.

The rearrangement uses TRBV28 and TRBJ2-7; TRBD1 matches at 8 bases. This CDR3 contains 14 residues. From germline, CDR1 is MDHEN and CDR2 SYDVKM. V was pared by 7 bases and J by 4 bases, with 9 bases of the junction left unmatched. The CDR3 is CASTPRQGSYEQYV. The CDR3, as DNA: TGTGCCAGCACGCCGAGACAGGGGTCTTACGAGCAGTACGTC.

CDR3 amino acids: CASSLFRDRQNEKLFF. The CDR3 DNA sequence: TGTGCCAGCAGCTTATTCCGGGACAGGCAGAATGAAAAACTGTTTTTT. The rearrangement uses TRBV11-2 and TRBJ1-4; 8 bases are a match to TRBD1. Germline-derived CDR1 and CDR2 are SGHAT and FQNNGV. This CDR3 region has 16 residues. The ends lost 2 bases at V and 5 bases at J; junction bases unmatched: 7.

The chain employs TRBV11-2 and TRBJ1-2; D unclear. V was cut by 6 bases and J by 4 bases, with 9 bases left in between. Germline V CDR1 and CDR2: SGHAT, FQNNGV. The CDR3 extends over 12 amino acids. The CDR3 spells CASSQDIYGYTF. As DNA, the CDR3 is TGTGCCAGCAGTCAAGACATCTATGGCTACACCTTC.

V gene TRBV11-2 combines with J gene TRBJ2-5, with a tentative D call TRBD2 (6 bases). CDR3 length: 16 amino acids. The germline CDR1 and CDR2 sequences are SGHAT and FQNNGV. The V end lost 1 base, the J end lost 5 bases, and 17 bases lay between the germline ends. The DNA of the CDR3 is TGTGCCAGCAGCTTAGTTCCGGACTACCTTTGGGAGACCCAGTACTTC. This gives the protein CASSLVPDYLWETQYF.

This chain uses TRBV6-1 with TRBJ1-1; no clear D. CDR1 and CDR2 (germline): MNHNS, SASEGT. The CDR3 contains 15 residues. Trimming pared 2 bases from V and 1 base from J, leaving 11 bases between. The DNA for the CDR3 is TGTGCCAGCAGTGAACTCGGACGGGAGAACACTGAAGCTTTCTTT. This gives the protein CASSELGRENTEAFF.

V usage is TRBV7-3 and J usage is TRBJ2-2, with TRBD1 matching over 10 bases. Germline assignment: CDR1 SGHTA and CDR2 FQGTGA. V lost 6 bases and J lost 4; bases outside the gene matches: 11. The length of the CDR3 is 17 residues. CDR3 loop: CASRQNLGTGATGELFF. The CDR3 DNA reads as TGTGCCAGCAGACAGAATCTGGGGACAGGGGCCACCGGGGAGCTGTTTTTT. Drawing the rest from reference TRBV7-3 and TRBJ2-2, the complete variable domain is GAGVSQTPSNKVTEKGKYVELRCDPISGHTALYWYRQSLGQGPEFLIYFQGTGAADDSGLPNDRFFAVRPEGSVSTLKIQRTERGDSAVYLCASRQNLGTGATGELFFGEGSRLTVL.

The chain carries TRBV4-3 and TRBJ1-4; possibly TRBD1 for D (6 bases). The CDR3 consists of 16 residues. V lost 2 bases, J lost 8 bases, and 18 bases lay in between. Germline CDR1 reads LGHNA; CDR2 reads YSLEER. CDR3 DNA sequence: TGCGCCAGCAGCCAATTCGGGGGGCCGGTGGAAGAAAAACTGTTTTTT. It translates to CASSQFGGPVEEKLFF.

CDR3 loop: CASSLVGGVGPDTQYF. As DNA, the CDR3 is TGTGCCAGCAGCTTAGTGGGGGGTGTCGGGCCAGATACGCAGTATTTT. V and J are TRBV7-2 and TRBJ2-3; the D gene is possibly TRBD2 (6 bases). The CDR3 is 16 residues long. Germline values: CDR1 SGHTA, CDR2 FQGNSA. V was clipped by 1 base and J by 4 bases, with 15 bases between them.

V and J are TRBV19 and TRBJ2-1; TRBD1 is a possible D gene (6 bases). V shed 4 bases and J shed 4 bases, with 8 bases lying between them. Looked up from germline, CDR1 is LNHDA and CDR2 is SQIVND (reference sequence). The CDR3 spans 13 residues. CDR3 DNA: TGTGCCAGTAGTACCGGGACATACAATGAGCAGTTCTTC. Its protein product is CASSTGTYNEQFF.